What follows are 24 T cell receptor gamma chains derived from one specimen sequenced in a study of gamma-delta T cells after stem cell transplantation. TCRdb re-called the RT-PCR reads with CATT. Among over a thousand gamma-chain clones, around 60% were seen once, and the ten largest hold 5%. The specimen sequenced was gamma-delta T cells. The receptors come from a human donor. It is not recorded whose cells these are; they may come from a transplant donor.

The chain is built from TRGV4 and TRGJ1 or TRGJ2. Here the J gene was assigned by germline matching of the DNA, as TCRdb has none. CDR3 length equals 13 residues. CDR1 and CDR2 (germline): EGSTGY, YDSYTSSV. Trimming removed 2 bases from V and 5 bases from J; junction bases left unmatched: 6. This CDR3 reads CATWDAGHYKKLF. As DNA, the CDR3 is TGTGCCACCTGGGATGCGGGGCATTATAAGAAACTCTTT.

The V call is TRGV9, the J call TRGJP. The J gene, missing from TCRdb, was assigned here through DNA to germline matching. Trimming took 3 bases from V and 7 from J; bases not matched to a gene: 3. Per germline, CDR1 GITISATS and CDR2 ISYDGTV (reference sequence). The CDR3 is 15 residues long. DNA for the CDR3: TGTGCCTTGTGGGAGTTGGAGTTGGGCAAAAAAATCAAGGTATTT. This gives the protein CALWELELGKKIKVF.

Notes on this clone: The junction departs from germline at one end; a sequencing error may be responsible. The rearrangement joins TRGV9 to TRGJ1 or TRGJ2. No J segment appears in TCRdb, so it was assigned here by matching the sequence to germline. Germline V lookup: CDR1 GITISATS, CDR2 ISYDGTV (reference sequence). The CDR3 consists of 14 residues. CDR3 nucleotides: TGCGCCTTGTGGGAGGTTACGAATAATTATAAGAAACTCTTT. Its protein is CALWEVTNNYKKLF.

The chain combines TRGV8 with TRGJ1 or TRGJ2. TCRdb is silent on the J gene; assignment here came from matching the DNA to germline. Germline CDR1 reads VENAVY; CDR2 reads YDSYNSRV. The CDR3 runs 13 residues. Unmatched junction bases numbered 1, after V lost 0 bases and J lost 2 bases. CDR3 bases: TGTGCCACCTGGGATAGGCATTATTATAAGAAACTCTTT. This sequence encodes CATWDRHYYKKLF.

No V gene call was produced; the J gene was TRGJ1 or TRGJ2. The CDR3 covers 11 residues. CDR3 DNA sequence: TGTGCCACCTGGGCCAATTATAAGAAACTCTTT. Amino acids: CATWANYKKLF.

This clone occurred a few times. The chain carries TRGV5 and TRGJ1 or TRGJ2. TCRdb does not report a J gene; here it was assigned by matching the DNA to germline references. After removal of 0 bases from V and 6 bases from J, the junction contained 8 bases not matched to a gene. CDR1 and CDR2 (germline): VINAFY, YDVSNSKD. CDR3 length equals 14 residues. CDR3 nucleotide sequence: TGTGCCACCTGGGACAGGCGGGGAGGTTATAAGAAACTCTTT. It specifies CATWDRRGGYKKLF.

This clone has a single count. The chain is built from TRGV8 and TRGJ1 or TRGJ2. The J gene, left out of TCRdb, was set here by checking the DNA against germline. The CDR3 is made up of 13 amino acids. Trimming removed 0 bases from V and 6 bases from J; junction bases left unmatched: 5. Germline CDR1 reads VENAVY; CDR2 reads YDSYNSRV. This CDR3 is CATWDRPRYKKLF. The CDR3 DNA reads TGTGCCACCTGGGATAGGCCTCGTTATAAGAAACTCTTT.

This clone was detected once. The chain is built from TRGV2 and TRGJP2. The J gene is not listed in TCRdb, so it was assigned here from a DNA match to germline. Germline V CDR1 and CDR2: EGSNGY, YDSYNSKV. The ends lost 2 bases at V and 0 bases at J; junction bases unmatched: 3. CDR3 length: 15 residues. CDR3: CATWDANSSDWIKTF. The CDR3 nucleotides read TGTGCCACCTGGGACGCGAATAGTAGTGATTGGATCAAGACGTTT.

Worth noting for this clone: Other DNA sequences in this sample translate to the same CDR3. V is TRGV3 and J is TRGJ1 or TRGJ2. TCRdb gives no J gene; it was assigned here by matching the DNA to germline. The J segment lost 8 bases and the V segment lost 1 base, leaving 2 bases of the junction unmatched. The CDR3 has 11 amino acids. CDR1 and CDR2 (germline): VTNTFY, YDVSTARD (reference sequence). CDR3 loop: CATWDRNKKLF. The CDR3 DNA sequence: TGTGCCACCTGGGACAGAAATAAGAAACTCTTT.

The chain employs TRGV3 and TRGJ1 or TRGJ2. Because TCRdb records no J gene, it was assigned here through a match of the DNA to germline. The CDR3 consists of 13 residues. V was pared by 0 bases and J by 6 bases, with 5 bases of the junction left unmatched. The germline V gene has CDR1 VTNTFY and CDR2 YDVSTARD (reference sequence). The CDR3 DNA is TGTGCCACCTGGGACAGGCCTCTTTATAAGAAACTCTTT. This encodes CATWDRPLYKKLF.

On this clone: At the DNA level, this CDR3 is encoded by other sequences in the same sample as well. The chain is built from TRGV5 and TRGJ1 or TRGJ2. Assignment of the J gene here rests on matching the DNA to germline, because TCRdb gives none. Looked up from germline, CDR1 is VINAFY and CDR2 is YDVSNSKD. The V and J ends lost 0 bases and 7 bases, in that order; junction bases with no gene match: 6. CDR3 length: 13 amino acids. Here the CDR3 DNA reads TGTGCCACCTGGGACAGGCCGGGATATAAGAAACTCTTT. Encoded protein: CATWDRPGYKKLF.

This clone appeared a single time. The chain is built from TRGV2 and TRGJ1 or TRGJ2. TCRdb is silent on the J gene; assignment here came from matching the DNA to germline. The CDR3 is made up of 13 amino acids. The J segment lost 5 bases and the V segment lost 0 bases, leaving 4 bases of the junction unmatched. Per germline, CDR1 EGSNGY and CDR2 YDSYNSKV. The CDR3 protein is CATWDGRDYKKLF. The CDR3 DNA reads TGTGCCACCTGGGACGGGCGTGATTATAAGAAACTCTTT.

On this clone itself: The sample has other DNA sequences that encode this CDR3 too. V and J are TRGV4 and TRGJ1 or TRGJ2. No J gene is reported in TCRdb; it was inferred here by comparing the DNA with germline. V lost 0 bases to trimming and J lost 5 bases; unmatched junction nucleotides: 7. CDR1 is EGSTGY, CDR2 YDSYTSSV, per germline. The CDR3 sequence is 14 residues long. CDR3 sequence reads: CATWDGPGDYKKLF. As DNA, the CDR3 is TGTGCCACCTGGGATGGGCCTGGGGATTATAAGAAACTCTTT.

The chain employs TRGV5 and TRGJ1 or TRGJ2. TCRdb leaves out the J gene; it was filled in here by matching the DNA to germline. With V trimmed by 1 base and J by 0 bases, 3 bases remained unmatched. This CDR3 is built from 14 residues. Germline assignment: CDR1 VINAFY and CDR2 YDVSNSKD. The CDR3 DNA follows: TGTGCCACCTGGGACAGTGGGAATTATTATAAGAAACTCTTT. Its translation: CATWDSGNYYKKLF.

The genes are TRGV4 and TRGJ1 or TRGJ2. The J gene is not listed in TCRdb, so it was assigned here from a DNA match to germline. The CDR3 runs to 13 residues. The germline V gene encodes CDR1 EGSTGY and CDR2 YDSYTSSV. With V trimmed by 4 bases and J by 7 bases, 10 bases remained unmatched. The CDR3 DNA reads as TGTGCCACCTGGGACCGGGCATGGTATAAGAAACTCTTT. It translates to CATWDRAWYKKLF.

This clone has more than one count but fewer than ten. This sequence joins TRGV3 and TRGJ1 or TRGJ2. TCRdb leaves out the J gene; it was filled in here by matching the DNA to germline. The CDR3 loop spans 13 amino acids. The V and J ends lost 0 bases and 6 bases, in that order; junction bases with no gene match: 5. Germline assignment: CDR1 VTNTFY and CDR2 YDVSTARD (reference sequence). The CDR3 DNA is TGTGCCACCTGGGACAGGCGTAGTTATAAGAAACTCTTT. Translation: CATWDRRSYKKLF.

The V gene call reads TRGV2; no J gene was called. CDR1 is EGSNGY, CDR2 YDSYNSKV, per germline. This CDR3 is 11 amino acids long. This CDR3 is CATWDVYKKLF. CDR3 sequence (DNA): TGTGCCACCTGGGATGTTTATAAGAAACTCTTC.

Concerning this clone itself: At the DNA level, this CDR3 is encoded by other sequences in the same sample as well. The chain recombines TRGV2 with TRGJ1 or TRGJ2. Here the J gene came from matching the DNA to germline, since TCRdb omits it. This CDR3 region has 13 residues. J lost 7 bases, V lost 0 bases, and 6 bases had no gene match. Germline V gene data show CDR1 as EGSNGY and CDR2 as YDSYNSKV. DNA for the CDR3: TGTGCCACCTGGGACGGGCCGGGCTATAAGAAACTCTTT. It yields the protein CATWDGPGYKKLF.

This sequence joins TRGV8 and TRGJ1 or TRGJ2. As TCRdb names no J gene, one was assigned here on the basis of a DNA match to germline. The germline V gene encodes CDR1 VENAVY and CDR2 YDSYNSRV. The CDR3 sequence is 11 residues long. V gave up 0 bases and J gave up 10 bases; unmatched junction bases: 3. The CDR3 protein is CATWDRRKKLF. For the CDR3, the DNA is TGTGCCACCTGGGATAGGCGAAAGAAACTCTTT.

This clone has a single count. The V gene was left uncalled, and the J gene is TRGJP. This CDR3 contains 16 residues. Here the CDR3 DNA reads TGTGCCTTGTGGGAGTCCAACGAGTTGGGCAAAAAAATCAAGGTATTT. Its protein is CALWESNELGKKIKVF.

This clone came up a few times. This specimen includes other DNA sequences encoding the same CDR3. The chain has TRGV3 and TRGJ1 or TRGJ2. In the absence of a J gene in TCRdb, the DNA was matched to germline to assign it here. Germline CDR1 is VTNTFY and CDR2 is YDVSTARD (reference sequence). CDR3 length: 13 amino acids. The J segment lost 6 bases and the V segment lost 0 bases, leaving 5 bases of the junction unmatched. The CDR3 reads CATWDRRGYKKLF. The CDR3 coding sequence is TGTGCCACCTGGGACAGGCGGGGTTATAAGAAACTCTTT.

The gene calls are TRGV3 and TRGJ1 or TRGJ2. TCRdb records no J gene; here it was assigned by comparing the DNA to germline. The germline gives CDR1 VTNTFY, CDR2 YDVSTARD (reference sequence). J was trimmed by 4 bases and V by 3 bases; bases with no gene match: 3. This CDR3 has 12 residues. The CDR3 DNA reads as TGTGCCACCTGGGACCGGTATTATAAGAAACTCTTT. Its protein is CATWDRYYKKLF.

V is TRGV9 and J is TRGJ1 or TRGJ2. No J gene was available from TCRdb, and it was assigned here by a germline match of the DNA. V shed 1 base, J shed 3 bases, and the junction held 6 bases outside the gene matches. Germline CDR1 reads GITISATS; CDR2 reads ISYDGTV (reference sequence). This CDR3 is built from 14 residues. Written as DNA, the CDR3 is TGTGCCTTGTGGGAGGTCACTTTTTATTATAAGAAACTCTTT. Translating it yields CALWEVTFYYKKLF.

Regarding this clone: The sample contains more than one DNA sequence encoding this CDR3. In DNA, the CDR3 is TGTGCCTTGTGGGACGAAGAGTTGGGCAAAAAAATCAAGGTATTT. This codes for CALWDEELGKKIKVF. The chain links TRGV9 to TRGJP. Here the J gene was assigned by germline matching of the DNA, as TCRdb has none. The CDR3 extends over 15 amino acids. Germline V gives CDR1 GITISATS, CDR2 ISYDGTV (reference sequence). The trim removed 4 bases at V and 5 bases at J, leaving 2 bases unmatched.